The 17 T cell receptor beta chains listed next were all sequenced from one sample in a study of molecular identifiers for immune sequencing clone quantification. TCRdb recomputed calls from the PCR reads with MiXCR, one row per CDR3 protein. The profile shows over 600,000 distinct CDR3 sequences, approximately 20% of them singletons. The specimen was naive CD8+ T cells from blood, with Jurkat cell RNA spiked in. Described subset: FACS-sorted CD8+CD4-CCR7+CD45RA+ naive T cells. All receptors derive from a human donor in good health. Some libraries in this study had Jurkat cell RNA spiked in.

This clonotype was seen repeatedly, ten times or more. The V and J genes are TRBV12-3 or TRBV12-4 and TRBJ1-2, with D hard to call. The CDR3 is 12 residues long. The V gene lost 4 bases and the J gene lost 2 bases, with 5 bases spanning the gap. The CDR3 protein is CASSWTNYGYTF. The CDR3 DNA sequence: TGTGCCAGCAGTTGGACCAACTATGGCTACACCTTC.

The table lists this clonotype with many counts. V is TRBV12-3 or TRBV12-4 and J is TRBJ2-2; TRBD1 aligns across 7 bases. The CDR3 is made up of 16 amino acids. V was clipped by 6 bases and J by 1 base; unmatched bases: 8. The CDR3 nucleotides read TGTGCCAGCAGCTCCGACAGGGCTGAGAACACCGGGGAGCTGTTTTTT. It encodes CASSSDRAENTGELFF.

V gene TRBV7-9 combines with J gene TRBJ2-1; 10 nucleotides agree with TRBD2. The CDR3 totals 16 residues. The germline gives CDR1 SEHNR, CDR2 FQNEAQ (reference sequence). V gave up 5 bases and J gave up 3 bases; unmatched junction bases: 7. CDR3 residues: CASSPFLAGVYNEQFF. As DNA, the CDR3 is TGTGCCAGCAGCCCGTTCCTAGCGGGGGTCTACAATGAGCAGTTCTTC.

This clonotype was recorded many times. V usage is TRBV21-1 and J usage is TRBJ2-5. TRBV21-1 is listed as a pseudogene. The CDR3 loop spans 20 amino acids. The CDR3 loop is CASSKVAGETSLPISETQYF. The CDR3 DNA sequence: TGTGCCAGCAGCAAAGTCGCAGGAGAAACCAGTTTACCCATCAGCGAGACCCAGTACTTC.

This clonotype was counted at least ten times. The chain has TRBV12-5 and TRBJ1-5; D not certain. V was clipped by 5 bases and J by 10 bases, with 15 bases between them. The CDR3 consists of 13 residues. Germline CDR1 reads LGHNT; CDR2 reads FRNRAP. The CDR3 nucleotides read TGTGCTAGTGGTGCCAGCGATTTTGAACCCCAGCATTTT. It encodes CASGASDFEPQHF.

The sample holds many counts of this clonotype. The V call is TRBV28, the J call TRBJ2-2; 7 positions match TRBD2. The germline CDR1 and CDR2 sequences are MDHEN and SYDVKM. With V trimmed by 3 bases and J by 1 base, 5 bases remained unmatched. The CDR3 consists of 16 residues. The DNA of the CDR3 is TGTGCCAGCAGTTTTTGGGCTAGCGGGAACACCGGGGAGCTGTTTTTT. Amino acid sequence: CASSFWASGNTGELFF.

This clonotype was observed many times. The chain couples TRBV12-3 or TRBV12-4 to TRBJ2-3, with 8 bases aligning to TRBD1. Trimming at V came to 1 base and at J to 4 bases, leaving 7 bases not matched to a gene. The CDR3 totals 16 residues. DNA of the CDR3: TGTGCCAGCAGTTTAGGGTCGACAGGGGTGGCAGATACGCAGTATTTT. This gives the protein CASSLGSTGVADTQYF.

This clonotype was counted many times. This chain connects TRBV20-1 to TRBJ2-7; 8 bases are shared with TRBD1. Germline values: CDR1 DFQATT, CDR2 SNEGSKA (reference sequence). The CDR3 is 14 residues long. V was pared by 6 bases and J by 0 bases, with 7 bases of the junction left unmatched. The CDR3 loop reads CSARGTGHSYEQYF. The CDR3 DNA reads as TGCAGTGCCCGCGGGACAGGACACTCCTACGAGCAGTACTTC.

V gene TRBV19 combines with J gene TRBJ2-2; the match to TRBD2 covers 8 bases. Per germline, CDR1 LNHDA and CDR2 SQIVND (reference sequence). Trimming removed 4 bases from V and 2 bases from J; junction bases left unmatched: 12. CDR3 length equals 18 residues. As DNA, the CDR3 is TGTGCCAGTAGTAATTTTTTTCGCGGGGGGACTAACACCGGGGAGCTGTTTTTT. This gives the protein CASSNFFRGGTNTGELFF. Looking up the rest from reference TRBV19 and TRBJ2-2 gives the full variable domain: DGGITQSPKYLFRKEGQNVTLSCEQNLNHDAMYWYRQDPGQGLRLIYYSQIVNDFQKGDIAEGYSVSREKKESFPLTVTSAQKNPTAFYLCASSNFFRGGTNTGELFFGEGSRLTVL.

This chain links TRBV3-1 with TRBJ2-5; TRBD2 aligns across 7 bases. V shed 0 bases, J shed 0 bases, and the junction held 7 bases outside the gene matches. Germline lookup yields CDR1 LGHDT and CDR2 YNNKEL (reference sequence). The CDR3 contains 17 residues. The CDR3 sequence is CASSQDPGTTYQETQYF. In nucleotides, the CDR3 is TGTGCCAGCAGCCAAGATCCCGGGACTACCTACCAAGAGACCCAGTACTTC.

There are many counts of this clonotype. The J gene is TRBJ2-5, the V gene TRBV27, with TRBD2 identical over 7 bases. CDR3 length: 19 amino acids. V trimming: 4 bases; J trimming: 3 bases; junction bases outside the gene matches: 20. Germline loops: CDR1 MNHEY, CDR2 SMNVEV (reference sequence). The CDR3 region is CASSSIIRSREPLKETQYF. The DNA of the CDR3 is TGTGCCAGCAGTTCGATTATCCGATCGCGGGAGCCTCTCAAAGAGACCCAGTACTTC.

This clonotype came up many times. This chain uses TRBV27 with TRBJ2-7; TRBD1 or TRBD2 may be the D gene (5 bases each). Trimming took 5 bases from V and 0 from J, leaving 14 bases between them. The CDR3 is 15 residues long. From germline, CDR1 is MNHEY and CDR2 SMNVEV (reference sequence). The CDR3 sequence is CASSTQWGFSYEQYF. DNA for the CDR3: TGTGCCAGCAGTACCCAGTGGGGGTTCTCCTACGAGCAGTACTTC.

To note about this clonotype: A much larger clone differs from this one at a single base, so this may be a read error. CDR3 protein: CASSPSSGGDEQFF. CDR3 sequence (DNA): TGTGCCAGCAGCCCCAGCAGCGGGGGCGACGAGCAGTTCTTC. The chain recombines TRBV11-2 with TRBJ2-7; 8 bases agree with TRBD2. The DNA end favors TRBJ2-1, so the J call may be wrong. CDR1 is SGHAT and CDR2 is FQNNGV in the germline V gene. CDR3 size: 14 residues.

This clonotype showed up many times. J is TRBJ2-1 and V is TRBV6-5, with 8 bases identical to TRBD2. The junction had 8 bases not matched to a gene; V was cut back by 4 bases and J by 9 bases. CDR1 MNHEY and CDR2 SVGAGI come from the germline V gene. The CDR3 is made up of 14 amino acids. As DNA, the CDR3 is TGTGCCAGCAGTTTGCCCGGACTAGCAAGTGAGCAGTTCTTC. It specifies CASSLPGLASEQFF.

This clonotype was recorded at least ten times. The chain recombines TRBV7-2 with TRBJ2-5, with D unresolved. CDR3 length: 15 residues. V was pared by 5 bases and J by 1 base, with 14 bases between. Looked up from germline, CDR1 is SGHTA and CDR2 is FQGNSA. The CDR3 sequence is CASSNRTHSQETQYF. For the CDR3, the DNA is TGTGCCAGCAGCAACCGAACACATTCCCAAGAGACCCAGTACTTC.

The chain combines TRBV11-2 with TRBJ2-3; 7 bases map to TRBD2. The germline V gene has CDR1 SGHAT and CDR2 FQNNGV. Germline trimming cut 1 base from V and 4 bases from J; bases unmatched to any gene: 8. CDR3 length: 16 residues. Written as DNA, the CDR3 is TGTGCCAGCAGCTTAGGGACTAGAGCGTATTCAGATACGCAGTATTTT. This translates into CASSLGTRAYSDTQYF.

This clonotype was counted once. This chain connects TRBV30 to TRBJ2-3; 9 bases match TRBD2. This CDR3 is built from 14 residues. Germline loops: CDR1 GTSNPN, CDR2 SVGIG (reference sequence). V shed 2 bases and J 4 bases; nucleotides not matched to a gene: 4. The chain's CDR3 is CAWSILAGADTQYF. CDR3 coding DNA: TGTGCCTGGAGTATCTTAGCGGGGGCAGATACGCAGTATTTT.